This T cell receptor beta chain was captured by sequencing in a study of blood T cell repertoires in COVID-19 (dated by TCRdb to the early 2020s). Describing the broader study: The collaborator samples originated in the United States, Italy and Spain and spanned the acute and convalescent phases of COVID-19. HLA class I and class II types, where available, came from metadata supplied by the sample provider rather than from assay-based typing. The samples were drawn from the first 160 participants of the ongoing ImmuneRACE study and from 1,200 or so subjects provided by 6 global collaborators. The material from the prospective study consisted of cDNA or gDNA derived from T cells, B-cell-depleted T cells, or PBMCs. Sample metadata almost always included a de-identified subject ID, COVID-19 status, age in years and sex. Deeply sampled blood TCRbeta repertoires from subjects exposed to, actively infected with, or recovered from COVID-19 were included in the dataset. The repertoires were released in a freely available public database meant as a resource for research on the immune response to SARS-CoV-2.

V is reduced by 4 bases and J by 6 bases, leaving a spacing of 13 bases between them. The CDR3 has 13 amino acids, counting the end cysteine and phenylalanine. CDR3 DNA is the only sequence kept; it has 39 bases, read in frame from the first base. CDR1 and CDR2 were assigned from the germline V gene as LGHNT and FRNRAP. Remarks on this clone: No antigen is known for it. Per-base qualities were not stored, and no clone one base away is much larger.

TCRbeta CDR3 regions were amplified from genomic DNA using the immunoSEQ Assay, a bias-controlled multiplex PCR. The original pipeline was this. The number of nucleated cells in each sample was estimated by amplification of reference gene primers within the assay. To quantify the absolute abundance of each unique TCRbeta CDR3 rearrangement, sequence reads were collapsed and filtered. For each sample, productive Simpson clonality was calculated as the square root of Simpson's diversity index across productive rearrangements. The clones in this table, taken by TCRdb from immuneACCESS, are in-frame only. Not every clone is retained; where verified, under half of the shortfall comes from an unresolved V gene, and the cause of the rest is unknown. V and J calls and clone size come straight from that table; D and trimming were deduced from the DNA. The sample records about 83,000 clones, 87% of which are singletons. Of the sample, approximately 2.9% is held by the ten largest clones.

Broad study findings and their caveats: The amount of clinical and demographic metadata varied by source and participant and was provided uncurated.

The collaborating institutions used their own protocols to collect whole blood in K2EDTA tubes. Collaborator samples were shipped for TCRbeta analysis as frozen whole blood, isolated PBMCs, or DNA extracted from either sample type. Sequencing used peripheral blood. The chain is made from TRBV12-5 and TRBJ2-7, with the identity of the D gene unclear. The clonotype originates from a woman aged 45 to 65 with active or convalescent COVID-19. CDR3 reads: CASGWSGSREQYF. The bases read TGTGCTAGTGGTTGGTCGGGTTCACGCGAGCAGTACTTC.